The 20 T cell receptor beta chains in this list originate from one sample, sequenced in a study of blood T cell repertoires in COVID-19. Libraries were prepared by immunoSEQ multiplex PCR; TCRdb keeps only in-frame clonotypes and omits some of them. This sample has 250,000 to 350,000 clones; roughly 90% occur once, and the top ten carry 11%. Material: peripheral blood. These receptors came from a woman in her twenties or thirties with COVID-19, enrolled during active disease.

This sequence joins TRBV11-3 and TRBJ2-7; D remains unclear. The V gene lost 0 bases and the J gene lost 3 bases, with 9 bases spanning the gap. Germline CDR1 SGHNT, CDR2 YENEEA. CDR3 length: 14 amino acids. CDR3 sequence: CASSLDLGNYEQYF. The CDR3, as DNA: TGTGCCAGCAGCTTAGATCTGGGCAACTACGAGCAGTACTTC.

The J gene is TRBJ2-7, the V gene TRBV29-1; 12 bases line up with TRBD2. This CDR3 comprises 14 residues. Trimming removed 7 bases from V and 6 bases from J; junction bases left unmatched: 10. CDR1 and CDR2 (germline): SQVTM, ANQGSEA. CDR3 nucleotides: TGCAGCGCCACCGCTAGCGGGAGGGCCTCCGAGCAGTACTTC. Translation: CSATASGRASEQYF.

The rearrangement joins TRBV27 to TRBJ2-1; 8 bases agree with TRBD2. There are 14 residues in the CDR3. The germline V gene encodes CDR1 MNHEY and CDR2 SMNVEV (reference sequence). V lost 3 bases and J lost 6; bases outside the gene matches: 4. The CDR3 reads CASSLASGFNEQFF. DNA of the CDR3: TGTGCCAGCAGTTTGGCTAGCGGGTTCAATGAGCAGTTCTTC.

The CDR3 protein is CASRPGTATGELFF. Here the CDR3 DNA reads TGTGCCAGTAGGCCCGGGACAGCCACCGGGGAGCTGTTTTTT. V is TRBV19 and J is TRBJ2-2; TRBD1 matches 7 bases. The CDR3 spans 14 residues. The germline CDR1 and CDR2 sequences are LNHDA and SQIVND (reference sequence). V gave up 6 bases and J gave up 4 bases; unmatched junction bases: 5.

The rearrangement joins TRBV5-1 to TRBJ2-7; no reliable D call. The V gene lost 0 bases and the J gene lost 6 bases, with 10 bases spanning the gap. Germline assignment: CDR1 SGHRS and CDR2 YFSETQ. There are 13 residues in the CDR3. For the CDR3, the DNA is TGCGCCAGCAGCTTGGTGGTAGGCGGCGAGCAGTACTTC. Translated, it gives CASSLVVGGEQYF.

This chain links TRBV5-1 with TRBJ1-2; D not certain. CDR3 length equals 12 residues. Trimming shortened V by 7 bases and J by 4 bases, and 11 bases separated the two germline ends. Germline V gives CDR1 SGHRS, CDR2 YFSETQ. The CDR3 nucleotides are TGCGCCAGCCGACTGTCTAGCTATGGCTACACCTTC. Amino acid sequence: CASRLSSYGYTF.

The sample holds one count of this clone. The chain joins TRBV20-1 to TRBJ2-1; D may be TRBD2 (5 bases). Germline assignment: CDR1 DFQATT and CDR2 SNEGSKA (reference sequence). The V gene lost 6 bases and the J gene lost 7 bases, with 10 bases spanning the gap. This CDR3 is built from 11 residues. The CDR3 is CSAELENEQFF. Written as DNA, the CDR3 is TGCAGTGCAGAACTAGAGAATGAGCAGTTCTTC.

The chain is built from TRBV28 and TRBJ1-6; TRBD1 might be the D (5 bases). CDR1 and CDR2 from the germline V gene are MDHEN and SYDVKM. The CDR3 loop spans 17 amino acids. With 1 base removed from V and 0 bases from J, the gap between germline ends came to 10 bases. CDR3 protein: CASSLSGDPSYNSPLHF. The CDR3 bases are TGTGCCAGCAGTTTATCGGGGGATCCCTCCTATAATTCACCCCTCCACTTT.

This sequence joins TRBV6-5 and TRBJ2-2; 7 bases match TRBD1. The CDR3 covers 15 residues. The junction had 5 bases not matched to a gene; V was cut back by 6 bases and J by 1 base. From germline, CDR1 is MNHEY and CDR2 SVGAGI. CDR3 DNA sequence: TGTGCCAGCAGCCGCACAGGGGTGAACACCGGGGAGCTGTTTTTT. The encoded protein is CASSRTGVNTGELFF.

The V and J genes are TRBV21-1 and TRBJ1-5; TRBD1, the table's D call, was not compared with the DNA. TRBV21-1 corresponds to a pseudogene. The CDR3 totals 16 residues. Here the CDR3 reads CASSLNGNRYNQPQHF. The CDR3 DNA reads TGTGCCAGCAGCCTGAATGGGAACAGGTACAATCAGCCCCAGCATTTT.

This rearrangement joins TRBV2 to TRBJ1-2; 7 positions match TRBD1. Looked up from germline, CDR1 is SNHLY and CDR2 is FYNNEI. The CDR3 covers 15 residues. V lost 6 bases to trimming and J lost 4 bases; unmatched junction nucleotides: 11. CDR3 sequence reads: CASRATGLSGYGYTF. CDR3 nucleotides: TGTGCCAGCAGGGCGACAGGGTTGAGCGGCTATGGCTACACCTTC.

V and J are TRBV19 and TRBJ2-3, with 9 nucleotides matching TRBD1. The V gene's germline CDR1 is LNHDA and CDR2 SQIVND (reference sequence). There are 14 residues in the CDR3. V shed 11 bases and J 2 bases; nucleotides not matched to a gene: 8. The CDR3 nucleotides are TGTGCCTCAAGCCGGACAGGGGCCACAGATACGCAGTATTTT. Protein sequence: CASSRTGATDTQYF.

The chain has TRBV7-6 and TRBJ2-7; 9 nucleotides match TRBD2. The V and J ends lost 1 base and 0 bases, in that order; junction bases with no gene match: 4. Per the germline V gene, CDR1 is SGHVS and CDR2 is FNYEAQ. The CDR3 has 16 residues. CDR3 in amino acids: CASSLVASGISYEQYF. The CDR3 DNA reads as TGTGCCAGCAGCTTAGTTGCTAGCGGGATCTCCTACGAGCAGTACTTC.

In its sample, this clone was seen once. DNA for the CDR3: TGTGCCAGCAGCTCCGCTAGCGGGAGTATGGAGCAGTTCTTC. The encoded protein is CASSSASGSMEQFF. This sequence joins TRBV7-3 and TRBJ2-1, with 10 bases that match TRBD2. CDR1 and CDR2 from the germline V gene are SGHTA and FQGTGA. V trimming: 4 bases; J trimming: 10 bases; junction bases outside the gene matches: 7. The length of the CDR3 is 14 residues.

The chain is built from TRBV6-2 or TRBV6-3 and TRBJ2-3, with 7 positions matching TRBD2. The length of the CDR3 is 14 residues. Germline V gene lookup returns CDR1 MNHEY and CDR2 SVGEGT. V trimming: 6 bases; J trimming: 2 bases; junction bases outside the gene matches: 5. CDR3 sequence (DNA): TGTGCCAGCAGCCGAGCGGGGCCCACAGATACGCAGTATTTT. Translating it yields CASSRAGPTDTQYF.

This chain uses TRBV14 with TRBJ1-5; TRBD1 is a possible D gene (5 bases). The germline V gene has CDR1 SGHDN and CDR2 FVKESK. V gave up 1 base and J gave up 7 bases, with 11 bases separating them. The CDR3 runs 14 residues. CDR3 nucleotides: TGTGCCAGCAGCCAAGCAGGGCAGGGACAGCCCCAGCATTTT. Its protein is CASSQAGQGQPQHF. Complete variable domain (other parts from reference TRBV14 and TRBJ1-5): EAGVTQFPSHSVIEKGQTVTLRCDPISGHDNLYWYRRVMGKEIKFLLHFVKESKQDESGMPNNRFLAERTGGTYSTLKVQPAELEDSGVYFCASSQAGQGQPQHFGDGTRLSIL.

The chain has TRBV5-1 and TRBJ1-1; D remains ambiguous. This CDR3 is built from 16 residues. The V gene lost 2 bases and the J gene lost 0 bases, with 14 bases spanning the gap. Germline V gene sequence: CDR1 SGHRS, CDR2 YFSETQ. CDR3: CASSLPGGPLNTEAFF. The CDR3, as DNA: TGCGCCAGCAGCTTACCCGGCGGGCCCCTGAACACTGAAGCTTTCTTT.

This chain joins TRBV27 and TRBJ2-3, with TRBD1 identical over 7 bases. The junction had 4 bases not matched to a gene; V was cut back by 5 bases and J by 2 bases. The CDR3 sequence is 14 residues long. The germline V gene has CDR1 MNHEY and CDR2 SMNVEV (reference sequence). CDR3 sequence reads: CASSRTGFTDTQYF. The CDR3 nucleotides are TGTGCCAGCAGTCGGACAGGTTTCACAGATACGCAGTATTTT.

The chain is built from TRBV7-9 and TRBJ1-2, with 7 bases that match TRBD1. Germline V gene data show CDR1 as SEHNR and CDR2 as FQNEAQ (reference sequence). The J segment lost 6 bases and the V segment lost 2 bases, leaving 6 bases of the junction unmatched. The CDR3 totals 14 residues. CDR3 DNA: TGTGCCAGCAGCTTACTGACAGGGCGGGATGGCTACACCTTC. Translating gives CASSLLTGRDGYTF. Filled out from reference TRBV7-9 and TRBJ1-2, the complete variable domain reads DTGVSQNPRHKITKRGQNVTFRCDPISEHNRLYWYRQTLGQGPEFLTYFQNEAQLEKSRLLSDRFSAERPKGSFSTLEIQRTEQGDSAMYLCASSLLTGRDGYTFGSGTRLTVV.

This clone appeared a single time. This same CDR3 is encoded by further DNA sequences in the sample. V is TRBV5-1 and J is TRBJ1-1, with a tentative D call TRBD1 (5 bases). V dropped 1 base and J dropped 1 base, with 5 bases sitting between them. Looked up from germline, CDR1 is SGHRS and CDR2 is YFSETQ. The CDR3 extends over 13 amino acids. The CDR3 sequence is CASSLTGNTEAFF. The CDR3 DNA follows: TGCGCCAGCAGCTTGACAGGGAACACTGAAGCTTTCTTT.